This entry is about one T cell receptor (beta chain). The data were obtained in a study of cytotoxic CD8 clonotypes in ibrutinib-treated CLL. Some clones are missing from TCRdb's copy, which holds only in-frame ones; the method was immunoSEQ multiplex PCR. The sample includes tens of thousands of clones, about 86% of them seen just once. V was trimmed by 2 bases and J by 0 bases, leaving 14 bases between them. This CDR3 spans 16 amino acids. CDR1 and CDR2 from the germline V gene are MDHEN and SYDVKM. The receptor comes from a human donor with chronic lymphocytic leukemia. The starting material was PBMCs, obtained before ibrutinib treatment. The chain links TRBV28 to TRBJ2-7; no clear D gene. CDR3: CASSLIVGRPSYEQYF. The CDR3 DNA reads TGTGCCAGCAGTTTAATAGTGGGTAGACCCTCCTACGAGCAGTACTTC. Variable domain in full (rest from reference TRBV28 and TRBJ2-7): DVKVTQSSRYLVKRTGEKVFLECVQDMDHENMFWYRQDPGLGLRLIYFSYDVKMKEKGDIPEGYSVSREKKERFSLILESASTNQTSMYLCASSLIVGRPSYEQYFGPGTRLTVT.